This T cell receptor (beta chain) was recovered during a study of cytomegalovirus exposure and HLA in healthy donors. The roughly 120-subject validation cohort, separate from the roughly 700-subject first cohort, included the donors. Note on this clone: Its target is unknown.

The ends lost 5 bases at V and 0 bases at J; junction bases unmatched: 8. The germline CDR1 and CDR2 sequences are SSHAT and FNYEAQ (reference sequence). The CDR3 has 18 amino acids. Data came from immunoSEQ multiplex PCR; TCRdb stores just in-frame clones and leaves some out. The sample includes about 120,000 clones, approximately 89% of them seen just once. Points from the study as a whole: Rarity marked most TCR sequences, yet some public TCRs occurred in many donors. TCR clusters originating in the first cohort tended to co-occur in the 100 to 150 validation repertoires, according to a later analysis.

The gene calls are TRBV7-7 and TRBJ2-2; TRBD2 matches at 11 bases. The TCR was taken from a woman aged 18-29 years in good health and CMV-seronegative. The sample was PBMCs. In nucleotides, the CDR3 is TGTGCCAGCAGCGTATCCCTAGCGGGGGGTCCGAACACCGGGGAGCTGTTTTTT. It specifies CASSVSLAGGPNTGELFF.